The 12 T cell receptor beta chains below come from one sample, sequenced in a study of control samples from healthy donors and cancer patients. Sequencing was performed with immunoSEQ multiplex PCR; in TCRdb, only in-frame clones are kept and a portion is missing. The sample includes 170,000 or so clones, 90% of them seen just once. Sequenced: blood. Every receptor here comes from a woman aged 45-65 years in good health.

The gene calls are TRBV2 and TRBJ1-1; the D gene is possibly TRBD1 (6 bases). Trimming removed 8 bases at V and 0 bases at J, with 10 bases between. The CDR3 runs 13 residues. The germline V gene has CDR1 SNHLY and CDR2 FYNNEI. CDR3: CASGRGVNTEAFF. In nucleotides, the CDR3 is TGTGCCAGCGGGAGGGGGGTGAACACTGAAGCTTTCTTT.

The gene calls are TRBV11-2 and TRBJ1-4, with 7 bases matching TRBD1. The V gene end was trimmed by 8 bases and the J gene end by 6 bases; junction bases not matched to a gene: 3. The CDR3 runs 12 residues. Germline V gene sequence: CDR1 SGHAT, CDR2 FQNNGV. In nucleotides, the CDR3 is TGTGCCAGCCAGGGGGGGGATGAAAAACTGTTTTTT. This encodes CASQGGDEKLFF.

Here the CDR3 reads CASQRDRDNTIYF. CDR3 DNA: TGTGCCAGCCAGAGGGACAGGGACAACACCATATATTTT. V is TRBV2 and J is TRBJ1-3; 9 nucleotides match TRBD1. The germline CDR1 and CDR2 sequences are SNHLY and FYNNEI. The CDR3 totals 13 residues. The V gene end was trimmed by 8 bases and the J gene end by 7 bases; junction bases not matched to a gene: 6.

The V and J genes are TRBV12-3 or TRBV12-4 and TRBJ1-5; no clear D. The V end was cut by 3 bases, the J end by 4 bases, with 7 bases between. The CDR3 totals 13 residues. In DNA form, the CDR3 reads TGTGCCAGCAGTTTGGGGAAGAATCAGCCCCAGCATTTT. This gives the protein CASSLGKNQPQHF.

The table lists this clone with a count of one. V is TRBV6-5 and J is TRBJ1-2; 7 nucleotides match TRBD1. The CDR3 spans 13 residues. The trim removed 6 bases at V and 8 bases at J, leaving 9 bases unmatched. The germline V gene encodes CDR1 MNHEY and CDR2 SVGAGI. The CDR3 protein is CASSHPTGFGYTF. CDR3 coding DNA: TGTGCCAGCAGCCACCCGACAGGGTTCGGCTACACCTTC.

The chain couples TRBV18 to TRBJ1-2, with TRBD1 matching 7 bases. The CDR3 consists of 16 residues. Trimming at V came to 0 bases and at J to 4 bases, leaving 8 bases not matched to a gene. From germline, CDR1 is KGHSH and CDR2 LQKENI. The CDR3 nucleotides read TGTGCCAGCTCACCACCCCCGGGACAGACCCTCTATGGCTACACCTTC. As protein: CASSPPPGQTLYGYTF.

The genes are TRBV9 and TRBJ2-3; weak D call: TRBD1 (5 bases). The V gene lost 0 bases and the J gene lost 4 bases, with 15 bases spanning the gap. Germline loops: CDR1 SGDLS, CDR2 YYNGEE. The length of the CDR3 is 16 residues. CDR3 region: CASSVAQGKIADTQYF. CDR3 in DNA: TGTGCCAGCAGCGTAGCTCAGGGAAAGATTGCAGATACGCAGTATTTT.

This rearrangement joins TRBV28 to TRBJ1-4; 7 bases align to TRBD1. V trimming: 6 bases; J trimming: 8 bases; junction bases outside the gene matches: 9. Germline values: CDR1 MDHEN, CDR2 SYDVKM. The CDR3 contains 14 residues. The CDR3, as DNA: TGTGCCAGCAGCAAAGGGGGCTGGGGAGAAAAACTGTTTTTT. It is translated as CASSKGGWGEKLFF.

The chain combines TRBV12-3 or TRBV12-4 with TRBJ1-1, with 7 bases fitting TRBD1. The CDR3 sequence is 11 residues long. V lost 6 bases and J lost 9; bases outside the gene matches: 4. The CDR3 loop reads CASSLGQKAFF. The CDR3 bases are TGTGCCAGCAGCCTGGGACAGAAAGCTTTCTTT.

This clone was seen only a few times. J is TRBJ2-3 and V is TRBV7-2, with TRBD2 identical over 8 bases. The J segment lost 1 base and the V segment lost 5 bases, leaving 5 bases of the junction unmatched. CDR1 and CDR2 (germline): SGHTA, FQGNSA. The CDR3 length is 15 residues. Here the CDR3 reads CASSTAGVRTDTQYF. DNA of the CDR3: TGTGCCAGCAGCACAGCGGGAGTACGCACAGATACGCAGTATTTT. The full variable domain, rest sourced from reference TRBV7-2 and TRBJ2-3, is GAGVSQSPSNKVTEKGKDVELRCDPISGHTALYWYRQSLGQGLEFLIYFQGNSAPDKSGLPSDRFSAERTGGSVSTLTIQRTQQEDSAVYLCASSTAGVRTDTQYFGPGTRLTVL.

The chain combines TRBV5-4 with TRBJ2-1, with a possible D match to TRBD1 (6 bases). CDR3 length: 15 residues. The V gene's germline CDR1 is SGHNT and CDR2 YYREEE (reference sequence). The V end was cut by 4 bases, the J end by 2 bases, with 13 bases between. The CDR3 nucleotides read TGTGCCAGCAGCGAAGGGGGACGGACCTACAATGAGCAGTTCTTC. Residues: CASSEGGRTYNEQFF.

This clone was found a few times. J is TRBJ2-1 and V is TRBV5-1, with D perhaps TRBD2 (6 bases). The germline V gene has CDR1 SGHRS and CDR2 YFSETQ. The V end was cut by 0 bases, the J end by 4 bases, with 11 bases between. This CDR3 is 15 amino acids long. Here the CDR3 reads CASSLETGDYNEQFF. In DNA, the CDR3 is TGCGCCAGCAGCTTGGAAACGGGGGATTACAATGAGCAGTTCTTC.